What follows describes a single TCR beta chain. Its specific antigen is unknown. It has no much larger one-base neighbor in the sample; base qualities were not kept. The CDR3 regions of human TCRbeta chains were subjected to immunosequencing. The study's own analysis went as follows. TCRs in the repertoires were compared against a reference library of SARS-CoV-2-specific TCRs that had been generated with the MIRA antigen-specificity platform. Breadth was defined as the fraction of unique TCRs that were SARS-CoV-2-associated, and depth was defined as the fraction of total T cells that were SARS-CoV-2-associated. Using the MIRA data, each spike-specific TCR was mapped to the spike region that the TCR reacts to and placed in a CD4 or CD8 class. Log10-transformed breadth and depth values were compared by one-way ANOVA with Sidak's multiple comparisons tests. This immuneACCESS table, as held by TCRdb, lists in-frame sequences with V and J called but not all clones. Of the missing ones, under half trace to an unresolved V gene in checked studies; the others have no known cause. That table supplies the V and J calls and clone size; D and trimming were determined from the DNA. The sample data list 140,000 to 150,000 clones, and 85% to 90% of these were observed just once. The ten biggest clones cover about 4.9% of the sample.

The sample's time point, from its label and the paper: about 28 days (+/-7) after the second vaccine dose. AZD1222 recipients given second doses at about 4 weeks or at about 12 weeks were pooled, since spike-specific TCR depth and breadth were not found to differ between the two schedules. Vaccinee samples were obtained from the UK trials COV001 and COV002, which included a single-blind randomized controlled phase 2/3 trial of AZD1222 (ChAdOx1 nCoV-19) in healthy adults. Trial participant PBMC samples were collected at day 0 and day 28 after the second dose for TCRbeta chain sequencing. This specimen comes from a study of T cell responses to AZD1222 COVID-19 vaccine (dated by TCRdb to the early 2020s). General notes on the study: TCR sequencing covered 233 trial participants: about 210 given two doses of AZD1222 and about 26 given two doses of MenACWY control vaccine. Trial participants were enrolled by age into 18-55, 56-69 and 70-plus year subgroups, with about 150, 28 and 57 TCR-sequenced participants respectively.

The full study reports these points: Participants were mostly white British, with more females than males. The authors suggested clonal diversity may have been underestimated. The 56-69-year group was small, and its depth increase did not reach significance, likely because of low power. CD4 TCRs associated with the vaccine covered the entire spike protein, and the dominant responses were in regions 160-218 and 743-854. Because no day 14 peak-response samples were available, the repertoires could be characterized only after the peak T cell response. Nearly half of unique spike-specific TCRs reportedly recognized epitopes outside regions mutated in the B.1.351 and B.1.1.7 variants. After two AZD1222 doses, spike-specific TCR breadth and depth were significantly higher than at day 0 and than in MenACWY recipients. Conclusions about previously exposed vaccinees were limited because only six AZD1222 recipients were SARS-CoV-2 seropositive at baseline.

This clonotype was sampled from an adult who received the AZD1222 COVID-19 vaccine. This sample comprised peripheral blood, obtained 28 days after the second AZD1222 dose.

The DNA reads as follows: TGTGCCAGTATTCCAGGGGCAGGGCCGAACACTGAAGCTTTCTTT. The encoded protein is CASIPGAGPNTEAFF. The receptor chain draws on TRBV19 and TRBJ1-1, with TRBD1 perhaps the D gene, on 6 matching bases. The germline V gene (reference sequence) supplies CDR1 LNHDA and CDR2 SQIVND. The V and J ends are trimmed by 7 bases and 1 base, leaving 16 bases between them. Spanning cysteine to phenylalanine, the CDR3 consists of 15 amino acids. The DNA shown is the 45-base CDR3, in frame from base 1.